This TCR beta chain was retrieved from a study of OX40 agonist ivuxolimab in advanced cancers. The method was immunoSEQ multiplex PCR; TCRdb's version includes in-frame clones alone and lacks a portion of them. Here the sample spans about 56,000 clones, 65% to 85% being singletons. The CDR3 is made up of 13 amino acids. Per germline, CDR1 KGHSH and CDR2 LQKENI. Trimming shortened V by 2 bases and J by 8 bases, and 10 bases separated the two germline ends. V is TRBV18 and J is TRBJ2-1; D tentatively fits TRBD1 or TRBD2 (5 bases each). Sequences were derived from CD4+ or CD8+ T cells sorted from blood, sampled in a trial of the OX40 agonist ivuxolimab. This TCR came from an adult with an advanced solid tumor such as melanoma, head and neck, liver or kidney cancer. The CDR3 bases are TGTGCCAGCTCACCAACTTGGGGACATGAGCAGTTCTTC. Translated: CASSPTWGHEQFF.